This T cell receptor beta chain came from a study of human T cells and chemical hapten exposure. The table lists this clonotype with many counts. Specified time point: healthy volunteer bleed at 2 weeks. The total RNA was obtained from whole blood that was not fractionated. MiXCR was run by TCRdb on the RACE reads, yielding one entry per CDR3 protein. The sample records about 130,000 distinct CDR3 sequences, around 8.2% being singletons. This CDR3 is 14 amino acids long. Germline CDR1 MDHEN, CDR2 SYDVKM. Trimming removed 5 bases from V and 2 bases from J, with 12 bases in between. This TCR came from a male donor in good health. Some clones in this sample may be carry-over from other donors' samples. Sequencing used whole blood. The rearrangement links TRBV28 to TRBJ1-1; D gene ambiguous. The CDR3 DNA reads as TGTGCCAGCAGTACGACGACGGCTAACACTGAAGCTTTCTTT. Protein: CASSTTTANTEAFF.